The 24 T cell receptor beta chains reported below all come from one sample, sequenced in a study of blood T cells in healthy people across ages. With a J-beta primer mix and a sample-barcoded 5' primer, a second PCR ran about 7 to 11 cycles. TCRdb reprocessed the 5' RACE reads via MiXCR and lists one record per CDR3 protein. The repertoire has around 1,100,000 distinct CDR3 sequences, around two fifths of them found once; the top ten carry roughly 14%. The sample comprised blood. These receptors all come from a man between 18 and 35 years old in good health.

V gene TRBV7-9 combines with J gene TRBJ1-2, with D possibly TRBD1 on 5 matching bases. Germline CDR1 is SEHNR and CDR2 is FQNEAQ (reference sequence). The V and J ends lost 7 bases and 0 bases respectively, with 15 bases between them. The CDR3 has 15 amino acids. CDR3: CASTPGTGANYGYTF. The CDR3 region has the DNA TGTGCCAGCACCCCTGGGACGGGAGCTAACTATGGCTACACCTTC.

This clonotype was detected once. The J gene is TRBJ1-1, the V gene TRBV18; 7 nucleotides match TRBD1. The junction had 8 bases not matched to a gene; V was cut back by 3 bases and J by 7 bases. CDR1 is KGHSH, CDR2 LQKENI, per germline. The CDR3 runs to 14 residues. CDR3 region: CASSPPTGMSEAFF. The CDR3 nucleotides are TGTGCCAGCTCACCGCCGACAGGGATGAGTGAAGCTTTCTTT.

V gene TRBV5-1 combines with J gene TRBJ1-4; D possibly corresponds to TRBD1 (5 bases). V lost 4 bases and J 6 bases, leaving 19 bases between the germline ends. Germline V gene lookup returns CDR1 SGHRS and CDR2 YFSETQ. The CDR3 spans 16 residues. CDR3 sequence: CASSKTTGVSDEKLFF. The CDR3 DNA reads TGCGCCAGCAGCAAAACTACGGGGGTGTCTGATGAAAAACTGTTTTTT.

The V gene is TRBV5-1, the J gene TRBJ2-1; D remains unclear. Trimming removed 5 bases at V and 6 bases at J, with 12 bases between. In germline, CDR1 is SGHRS, CDR2 YFSETQ. CDR3 size: 13 residues. The CDR3 loop reads CASSSDTGNEQFF. CDR3 nucleotides: TGCGCCAGCAGTTCAGACACGGGCAATGAGCAGTTCTTC.

The rearrangement uses TRBV7-8 and TRBJ2-7; D unclear. V gave up 7 bases and J gave up 0 bases, with 13 bases separating them. The CDR3 sequence is 14 residues long. Germline CDR1 and CDR2: SGHVS and FQNEAQ. CDR3 nucleotides: TGTGCCAGCACCTCGGCAGGCAGCTCCTACGAGCAGTACTTC. Protein sequence: CASTSAGSSYEQYF.

This chain uses TRBV3-1 with TRBJ2-3; D uncertain. Looked up from germline, CDR1 is LGHDT and CDR2 is YNNKEL (reference sequence). The CDR3 is 14 amino acids. The V gene lost 1 base and the J gene lost 8 bases, with 13 bases spanning the gap. CDR3 nucleotides: TGTGCCAGCAGCCAAGTCACGAAAGGCGGTACGCAGTATTTT. Encoded protein: CASSQVTKGGTQYF.

The V call is TRBV6-6, the J call TRBJ1-1; a possible D gene is TRBD1 (5 bases). This CDR3 is built from 16 residues. Trimming removed 0 bases from V and 4 bases from J, with 15 bases in between. Germline CDR1 reads MNHNY; CDR2 reads SVGAGI (reference sequence). DNA for the CDR3: TGTGCCAGCAGTTACTCTACGGACACCTTGCGCACTGAAGCTTTCTTT. Translating it yields CASSYSTDTLRTEAFF.

The chain has TRBV10-3 and TRBJ1-1; D is undetermined. The CDR3 extends over 16 amino acids. The germline V and J ends were trimmed by 0 bases and 2 bases, with 13 bases remaining between them. Germline CDR1 and CDR2: ENHRY and SYGVKD. Here the CDR3 reads CAISESARLGNTEAFF. In DNA, the CDR3 is TGTGCCATCAGTGAGTCTGCCAGGCTCGGAAACACTGAAGCTTTCTTT.

A remark on this clonotype: A read error may account for a junction end that differs from germline. This chain connects TRBV5-1 to TRBJ2-3; TRBD2 matches 10 bases. This CDR3 region has 15 residues. Germline CDR1 reads SGHRS; CDR2 reads YFSETQ. CDR3 DNA sequence: TGCGTCAGCAGCTCGCCGGGACTAGCGACAGATACGCAGTATTTT. As protein: CVSSSPGLATDTQYF.

The rearrangement uses TRBV28 and TRBJ1-5, with D hard to call. Trimming removed 0 bases at V and 1 base at J, with 10 bases between. The CDR3 totals 16 residues. CDR1 and CDR2 (germline): MDHEN, SYDVKM. CDR3 protein: CASSLWEFASNQPQHF. Written as DNA, the CDR3 is TGTGCCAGCAGTTTATGGGAGTTCGCCAGCAATCAGCCCCAGCATTTT. The variable domain in full, completed from reference TRBV28 and TRBJ1-5, reads DVKVTQSSRYLVKRTGEKVFLECVQDMDHENMFWYRQDPGLGLRLIYFSYDVKMKEKGDIPEGYSVSREKKERFSLILESASTNQTSMYLCASSLWEFASNQPQHFGDGTRLSIL.

This clonotype was seen ten or more times. The chain is built from TRBV12-3 or TRBV12-4 and TRBJ1-2; a weak D match, TRBD1 (6 bases). The CDR3 runs 13 residues. Trimming took 6 bases from V and 2 from J, leaving 10 bases between them. The CDR3, as DNA: TGTGCCAGCAGGCCCGGACAGAACTATGGCTACACCTTC. This encodes CASRPGQNYGYTF.

This CDR3 is CASSGGTGGMETQYF. The CDR3 region has the DNA TGTGCCAGCAGTGGGGGGACAGGGGGGATGGAGACCCAGTACTTC. This sequence joins TRBV12-3 or TRBV12-4 and TRBJ2-4; TRBD1 agrees at 11 bases. The J call may be mistaken, given a closer DNA end match to TRBJ2-5. The CDR3 loop spans 15 amino acids.

This clonotype was counted between two and nine times. The chain uses TRBV6-1 and TRBJ1-2; tentatively, D is TRBD1 (6 bases). Trimming left V 7 bases short and J 0 bases short, with 12 bases between. Germline V gene lookup returns CDR1 MNHNS and CDR2 SASEGT. The length of the CDR3 is 14 residues. In nucleotides, the CDR3 is TGTGCCAGCACCCAAGGGGGGACTAACTATGGCTACACCTTC. Translation: CASTQGGTNYGYTF.

This clonotype was seen a few times. V and J are TRBV10-3 and TRBJ2-5, with 7 bases identical to TRBD1. Germline values: CDR1 ENHRY, CDR2 SYGVKD. V dropped 5 bases and J dropped 11; count of bases not matched to a gene: 17. The CDR3 contains 15 residues. The CDR3 DNA sequence: TGTGCCATCAGTCTCGGCACAGGGGTTACCAATGAGCAGTACTTC. It yields the protein CAISLGTGVTNEQYF.

The chain has TRBV10-3 and TRBJ1-2; D uncertain. Per germline, CDR1 ENHRY and CDR2 SYGVKD. V dropped 3 bases and J dropped 4 bases, with 6 bases sitting between them. CDR3 length: 12 amino acids. The chain's CDR3 is CAISEYSYGYTF. CDR3 DNA: TGTGCCATCAGTGAATACAGCTATGGCTACACCTTC.

The chain is built from TRBV9 and TRBJ1-2; maybe TRBD1 (6 bases). Germline values: CDR1 SGDLS, CDR2 YYNGEE. CDR3 length: 19 amino acids. V lost 0 bases, J lost 3 bases, and 24 bases lay in between. The CDR3: CASSVEVGGQPKEDYGYTF. The CDR3 DNA follows: TGTGCCAGCAGCGTAGAGGTAGGGGGGCAGCCGAAGGAAGACTATGGCTACACCTTC.

This clonotype was counted at least ten times. This chain joins TRBV6-2 or TRBV6-3 and TRBJ2-1, with D perhaps TRBD2 (6 bases). Trimming stripped 5 bases from V and 4 bases from J, with 9 bases between. The CDR3 consists of 13 residues. The germline gives CDR1 MNHEY, CDR2 SVGEGT. The CDR3 DNA is TGTGCCAGCAGTGTCCGGGGGTACAATGAGCAGTTCTTC. It is translated as CASSVRGYNEQFF.

The chain uses TRBV4-3 and TRBJ2-5, with D perhaps matching TRBD1 or TRBD2 (6 bases each). The V and J ends lost 0 bases and 4 bases respectively, with 21 bases between them. There are 18 residues in the CDR3. Germline V gives CDR1 LGHNA, CDR2 YSLEER. CDR3 loop: CASSQDSRGFWEVETQYF. The CDR3 DNA follows: TGCGCCAGCAGCCAAGATTCGAGGGGGTTTTGGGAGGTAGAGACCCAGTACTTC.

V and J are TRBV6-5 and TRBJ2-2; D assignment may be TRBD1 or TRBD2 (5 bases each). This CDR3 spans 15 amino acids. V was pared by 4 bases and J by 7 bases, with 16 bases between. CDR1 is MNHEY, CDR2 SVGAGI, per germline. The chain's CDR3 is CASSSAGRGGGELFF. CDR3 nucleotide sequence: TGTGCCAGCAGTTCGGCAGGGAGAGGAGGCGGGGAGCTGTTTTTT.

This clonotype was counted between two and nine times. The chain uses TRBV5-1 and TRBJ2-1, with TRBD2 matching over 9 bases. The J call could be wrong; TRBJ2-7 is a better fit for the DNA end. Per germline, CDR1 SGHRS and CDR2 YFSETQ. The CDR3 is made up of 15 amino acids. The CDR3 DNA reads as TGCGCCAGCAGCTTGACTAGCGGGCGCTACAATGAGCAGTACTTC. Its translation: CASSLTSGRYNEQYF.

V usage is TRBV20-1 and J usage is TRBJ1-5; 8 nucleotides align to TRBD1. The V gene's germline CDR1 is DFQATT and CDR2 SNEGSKA (reference sequence). This CDR3 is built from 14 residues. After removal of 5 bases from V and 9 bases from J, the junction contained 12 bases not matched to a gene. CDR3 loop: CSALPDRGRRPQHF. CDR3 nucleotides: TGCAGTGCTCTTCCTGACAGGGGACGTCGGCCCCAGCATTTT.

With respect to this clonotype: Sequence at one end of the junction differs from germline and may be a read error. J is TRBJ2-5 and V is TRBV11-1; D is uncertain. Germline V gives CDR1 SGHAT, CDR2 FQDESV (reference sequence). This CDR3 is 12 amino acids long. The CDR3, as DNA: TGTGCCAGAAGCTTAGCCAGTTCGACCCAGTACTTC. Residues: CARSLASSTQYF.

V is TRBV12-3 or TRBV12-4 and J is TRBJ2-1, with 7 nucleotides matching TRBD1. The DNA matches TRBJ2-7 better at its end, which makes the J call doubtful. CDR3 size: 13 residues. CDR3 residues: CAIRDSSYNEQYF. Here the CDR3 DNA reads TGTGCCATCCGGGACAGCTCCTACAATGAGCAGTACTTC.

V and J are TRBV12-3 or TRBV12-4 and TRBJ1-3; no clear D. The CDR3 sequence is 12 residues long. V was cut by 7 bases and J by 4 bases, with 8 bases left in between. CDR3 DNA sequence: TGTGCCAGCATCGTAGGCGGAAACACCATATATTTT. As protein: CASIVGGNTIYF.